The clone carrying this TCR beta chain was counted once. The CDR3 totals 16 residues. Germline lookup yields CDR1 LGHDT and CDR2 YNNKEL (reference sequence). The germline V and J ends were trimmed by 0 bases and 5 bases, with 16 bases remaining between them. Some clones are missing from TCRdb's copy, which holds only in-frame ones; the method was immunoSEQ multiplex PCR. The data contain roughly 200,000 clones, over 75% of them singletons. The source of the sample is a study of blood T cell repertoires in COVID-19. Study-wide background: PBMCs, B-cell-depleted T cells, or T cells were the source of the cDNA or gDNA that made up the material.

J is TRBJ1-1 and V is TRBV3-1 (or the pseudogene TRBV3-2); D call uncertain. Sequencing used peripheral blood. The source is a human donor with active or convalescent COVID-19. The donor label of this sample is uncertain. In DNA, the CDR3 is TGTGCCAGCAGCCAAGAATACATCGGGAGGAGTACTGAAGCTTTCTTT. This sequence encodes CASSQEYIGRSTEAFF.